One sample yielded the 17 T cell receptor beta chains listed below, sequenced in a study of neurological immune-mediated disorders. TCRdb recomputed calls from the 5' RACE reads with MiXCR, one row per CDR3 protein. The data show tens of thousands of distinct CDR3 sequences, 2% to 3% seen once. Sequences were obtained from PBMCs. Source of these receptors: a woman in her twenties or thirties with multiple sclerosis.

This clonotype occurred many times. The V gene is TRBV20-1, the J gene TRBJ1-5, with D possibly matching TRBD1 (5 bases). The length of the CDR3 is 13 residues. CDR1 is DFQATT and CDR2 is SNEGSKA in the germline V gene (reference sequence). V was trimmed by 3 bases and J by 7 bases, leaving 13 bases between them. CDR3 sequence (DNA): TGCAGTGCTAGGGGGGGGGAAAGGCAGCCCCAGCATTTT. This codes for CSARGGERQPQHF.

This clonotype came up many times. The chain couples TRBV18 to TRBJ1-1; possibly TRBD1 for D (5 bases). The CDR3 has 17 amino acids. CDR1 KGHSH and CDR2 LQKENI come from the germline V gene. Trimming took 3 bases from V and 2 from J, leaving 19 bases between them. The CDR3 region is CASSPGQPPQLNTEAFF. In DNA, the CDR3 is TGTGCCAGCTCACCGGGGCAGCCACCACAACTAAACACTGAAGCTTTCTTT.

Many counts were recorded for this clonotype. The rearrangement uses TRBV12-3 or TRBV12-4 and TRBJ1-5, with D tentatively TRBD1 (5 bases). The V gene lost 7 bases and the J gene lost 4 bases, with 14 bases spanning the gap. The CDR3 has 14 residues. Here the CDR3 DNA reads TGTGCCAGCACCACCGGGACCCTGAATCAGCCCCAGCATTTT. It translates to CASTTGTLNQPQHF.

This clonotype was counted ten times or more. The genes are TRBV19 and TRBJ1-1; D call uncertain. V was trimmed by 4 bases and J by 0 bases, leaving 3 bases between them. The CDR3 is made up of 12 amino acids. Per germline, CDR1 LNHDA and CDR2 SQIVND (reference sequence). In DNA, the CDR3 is TGTGCCAGTAGTAGAGTGAACACTGAAGCTTTCTTT. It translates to CASSRVNTEAFF. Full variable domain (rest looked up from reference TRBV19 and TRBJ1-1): DGGITQSPKYLFRKEGQNVTLSCEQNLNHDAMYWYRQDPGQGLRLIYYSQIVNDFQKGDIAEGYSVSREKKESFPLTVTSAQKNPTAFYLCASSRVNTEAFFGQGTRLTVV.

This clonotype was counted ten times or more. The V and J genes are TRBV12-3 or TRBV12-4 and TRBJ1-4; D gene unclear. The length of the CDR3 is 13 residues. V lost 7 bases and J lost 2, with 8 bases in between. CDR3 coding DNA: TGTGCCAGCACGAGGGCCACTAATGAAAAACTGTTTTTT. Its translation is CASTRATNEKLFF.

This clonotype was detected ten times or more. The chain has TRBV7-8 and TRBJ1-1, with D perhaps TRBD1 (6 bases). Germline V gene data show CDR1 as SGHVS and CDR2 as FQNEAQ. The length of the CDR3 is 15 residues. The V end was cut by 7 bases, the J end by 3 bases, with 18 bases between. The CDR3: CASTHDGGFHTEAFF. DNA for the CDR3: TGTGCCAGCACCCACGACGGGGGCTTTCACACTGAAGCTTTCTTT.

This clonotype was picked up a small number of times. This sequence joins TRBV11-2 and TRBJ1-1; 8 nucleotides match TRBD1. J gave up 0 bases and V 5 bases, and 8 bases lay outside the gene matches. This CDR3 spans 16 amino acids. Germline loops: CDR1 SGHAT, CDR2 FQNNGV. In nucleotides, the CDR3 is TGTGCCAGCAGCCCGAGACAGGGGATAATGAACACTGAAGCTTTCTTT. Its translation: CASSPRQGIMNTEAFF.

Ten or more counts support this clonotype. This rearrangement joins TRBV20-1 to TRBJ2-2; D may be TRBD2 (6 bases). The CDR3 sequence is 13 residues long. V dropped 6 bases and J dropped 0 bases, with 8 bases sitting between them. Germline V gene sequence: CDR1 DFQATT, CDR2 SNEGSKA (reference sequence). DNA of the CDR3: TGCAGTGCCCGGAGGGCGAACACCGGGGAGCTGTTTTTT. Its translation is CSARRANTGELFF.

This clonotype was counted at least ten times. The CDR3 DNA sequence: TGTGCCAGCAGCTTATACAAGGACGATACGCAGTATTTT. This sequence encodes CASSLYKDDTQYF. The chain recombines TRBV7-2 with TRBJ2-3; D not resolved. This CDR3 has 13 residues. V shed 2 bases and J shed 6 bases, with 9 bases lying between them. Germline V gene lookup returns CDR1 SGHTA and CDR2 FQGNSA. Full variable domain (remainder filled in from reference TRBV7-2 and TRBJ2-3): GAGVSQSPSNKVTEKGKDVELRCDPISGHTALYWYRQSLGQGLEFLIYFQGNSAPDKSGLPSDRFSAERTGGSVSTLTIQRTQQEDSAVYLCASSLYKDDTQYFGPGTRLTVL.

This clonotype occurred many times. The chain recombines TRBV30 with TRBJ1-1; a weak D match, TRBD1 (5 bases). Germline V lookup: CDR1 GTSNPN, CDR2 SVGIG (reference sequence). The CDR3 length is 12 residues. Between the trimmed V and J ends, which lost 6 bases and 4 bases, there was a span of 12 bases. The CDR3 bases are TGTGCCTGTCGAGGGGTTGGCACTGAAGCTTTCTTT. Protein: CACRGVGTEAFF.

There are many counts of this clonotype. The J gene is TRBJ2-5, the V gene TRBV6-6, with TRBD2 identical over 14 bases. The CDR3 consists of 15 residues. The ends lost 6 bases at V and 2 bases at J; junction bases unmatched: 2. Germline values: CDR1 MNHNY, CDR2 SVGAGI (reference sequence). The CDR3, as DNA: TGTGCCAGCAGCAGACTAGCGGGAGGGCAAGAGACCCAGTACTTC. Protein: CASSRLAGGQETQYF.

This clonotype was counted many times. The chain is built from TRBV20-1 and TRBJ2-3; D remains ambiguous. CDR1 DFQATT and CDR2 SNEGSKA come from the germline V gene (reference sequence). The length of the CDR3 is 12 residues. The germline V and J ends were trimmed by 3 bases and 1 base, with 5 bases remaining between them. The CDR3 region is CSARRGTDTQYF. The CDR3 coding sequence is TGCAGTGCTAGGAGAGGCACAGATACGCAGTATTTT.

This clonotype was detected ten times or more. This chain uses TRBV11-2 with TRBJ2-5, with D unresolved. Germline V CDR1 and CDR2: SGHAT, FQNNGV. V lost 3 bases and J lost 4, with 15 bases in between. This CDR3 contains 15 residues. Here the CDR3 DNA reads TGTGCCAGCAGCTTCGTGGGCGGAACCATAGAGACCCAGTACTTC. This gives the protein CASSFVGGTIETQYF.

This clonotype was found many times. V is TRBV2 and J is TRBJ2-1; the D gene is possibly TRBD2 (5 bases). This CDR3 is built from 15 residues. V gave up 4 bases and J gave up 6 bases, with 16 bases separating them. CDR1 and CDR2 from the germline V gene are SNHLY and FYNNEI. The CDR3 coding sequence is TGTGCCAGCAGTGGGCCAGCGGAGACCCGCAATGAGCAGTTCTTC. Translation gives CASSGPAETRNEQFF.

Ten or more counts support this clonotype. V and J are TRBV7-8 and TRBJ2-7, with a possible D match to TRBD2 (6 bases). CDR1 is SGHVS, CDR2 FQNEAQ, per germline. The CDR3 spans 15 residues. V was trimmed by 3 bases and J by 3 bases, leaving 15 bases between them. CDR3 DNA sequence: TGTGCCAGCAGCTTTCGACTAGTACGACTCTACGAGCAGTACTTC. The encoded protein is CASSFRLVRLYEQYF. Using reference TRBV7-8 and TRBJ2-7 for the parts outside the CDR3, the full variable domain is GAGVSQSPRYKVAKRGQDVALRCDPISGHVSLFWYQQALGQGPEFLTYFQNEAQLDKSGLPSDRFFAERPEGSVSTLKIQRTQQEDSAVYLCASSFRLVRLYEQYFGPGTRLTVT.

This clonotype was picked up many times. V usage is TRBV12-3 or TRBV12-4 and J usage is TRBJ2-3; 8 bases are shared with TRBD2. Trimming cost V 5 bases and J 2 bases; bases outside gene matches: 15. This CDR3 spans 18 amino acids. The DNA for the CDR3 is TGTGCCAGCAGTAACCAGCGGGAGACCCTTTTTTTCACAGATACGCAGTATTTT. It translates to CASSNQRETLFFTDTQYF.

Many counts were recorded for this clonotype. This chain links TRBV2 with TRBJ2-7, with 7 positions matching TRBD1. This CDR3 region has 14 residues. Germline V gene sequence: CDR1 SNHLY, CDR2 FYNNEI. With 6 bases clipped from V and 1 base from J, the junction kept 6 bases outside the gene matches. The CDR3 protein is CASSAVGQSYEQYF. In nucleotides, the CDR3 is TGTGCCAGCAGCGCGGTGGGACAGTCCTACGAGCAGTACTTC. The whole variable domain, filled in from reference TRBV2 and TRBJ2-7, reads EPEVTQTPSHQVTQMGQEVILRCVPISNHLYFYWYRQILGQKVEFLVSFYNNEISEKSEIFDDQFSVERPDGSNFTLKIRSTKLEDSAMYFCASSAVGQSYEQYFGPGTRLTVT.